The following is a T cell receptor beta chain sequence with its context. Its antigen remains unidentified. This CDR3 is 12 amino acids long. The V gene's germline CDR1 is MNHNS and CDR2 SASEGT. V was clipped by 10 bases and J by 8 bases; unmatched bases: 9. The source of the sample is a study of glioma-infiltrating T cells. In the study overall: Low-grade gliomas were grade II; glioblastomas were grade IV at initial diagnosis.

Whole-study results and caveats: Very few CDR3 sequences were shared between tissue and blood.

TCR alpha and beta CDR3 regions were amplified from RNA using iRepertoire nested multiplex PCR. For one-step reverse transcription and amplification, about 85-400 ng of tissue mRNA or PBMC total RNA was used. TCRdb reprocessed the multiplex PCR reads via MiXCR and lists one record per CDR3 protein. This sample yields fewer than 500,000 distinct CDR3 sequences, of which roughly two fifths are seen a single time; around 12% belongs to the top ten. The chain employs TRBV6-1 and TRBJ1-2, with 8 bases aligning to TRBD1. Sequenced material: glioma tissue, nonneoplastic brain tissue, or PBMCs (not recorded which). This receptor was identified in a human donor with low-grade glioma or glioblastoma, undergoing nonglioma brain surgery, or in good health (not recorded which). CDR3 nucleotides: TGTGCCATCACCCAGACAGGGGAAGGCTACACCTTC. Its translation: CAITQTGEGYTF.